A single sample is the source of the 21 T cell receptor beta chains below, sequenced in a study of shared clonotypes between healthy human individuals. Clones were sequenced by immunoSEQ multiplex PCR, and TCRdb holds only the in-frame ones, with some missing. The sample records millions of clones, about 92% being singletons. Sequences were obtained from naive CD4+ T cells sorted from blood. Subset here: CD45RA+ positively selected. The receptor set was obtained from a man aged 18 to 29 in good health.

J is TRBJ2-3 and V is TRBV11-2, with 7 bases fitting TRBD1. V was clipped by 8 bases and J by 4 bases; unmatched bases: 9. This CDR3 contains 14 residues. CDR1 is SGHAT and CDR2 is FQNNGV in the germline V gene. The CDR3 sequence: CASQQGFMADTQYF. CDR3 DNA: TGTGCCAGCCAACAGGGGTTCATGGCAGATACGCAGTATTTT.

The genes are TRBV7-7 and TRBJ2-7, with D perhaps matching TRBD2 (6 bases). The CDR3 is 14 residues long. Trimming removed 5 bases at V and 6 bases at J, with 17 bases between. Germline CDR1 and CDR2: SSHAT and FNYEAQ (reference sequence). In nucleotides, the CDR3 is TGTGCCAGCAGCCCGGGACTCCTTTCGGCCGAGCAGTACTTC. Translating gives CASSPGLLSAEQYF.

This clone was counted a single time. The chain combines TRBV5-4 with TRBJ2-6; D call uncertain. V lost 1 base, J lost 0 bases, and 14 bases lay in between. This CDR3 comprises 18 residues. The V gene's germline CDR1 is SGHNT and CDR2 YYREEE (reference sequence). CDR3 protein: CASSLRWSPASGANVLTF. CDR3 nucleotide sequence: TGTGCCAGCAGCTTGCGGTGGAGCCCTGCCTCTGGGGCCAACGTCCTGACTTTC.

The DNA for the CDR3 is TGTGCCAGCAGTTACCGGGGAATGGGGGAGCTGTTTTTT. This translates into CASSYRGMGELFF. The chain combines TRBV6-5 with TRBJ2-2, with D possibly being TRBD2 (5 bases). CDR3 length: 13 amino acids. Germline CDR1 and CDR2: MNHEY and SVGAGI. V was cut by 2 bases and J by 8 bases, with 9 bases left in between.

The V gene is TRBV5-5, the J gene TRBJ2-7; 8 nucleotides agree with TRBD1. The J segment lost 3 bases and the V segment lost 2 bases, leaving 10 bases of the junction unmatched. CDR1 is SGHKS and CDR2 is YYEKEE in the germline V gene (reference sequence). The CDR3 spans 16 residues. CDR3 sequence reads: CASSLPDRVSLYEQYF. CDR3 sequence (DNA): TGTGCCAGCAGCTTACCGGACAGGGTTAGTCTCTACGAGCAGTACTTC. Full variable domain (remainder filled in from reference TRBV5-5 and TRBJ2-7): DAGVTQSPTHLIKTRGQQVTLRCSPISGHKSVSWYQQVLGQGPQFIFQYYEKEERGRGNFPDRFSARQFPNYSSELNVNALLLGDSALYLCASSLPDRVSLYEQYFGPGTRLTVT.

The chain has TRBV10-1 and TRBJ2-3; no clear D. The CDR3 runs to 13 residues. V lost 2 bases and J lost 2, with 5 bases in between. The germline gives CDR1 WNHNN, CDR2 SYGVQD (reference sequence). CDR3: CASSEPLTDTQYF. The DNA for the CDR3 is TGCGCCAGCAGTGAGCCTCTCACAGATACGCAGTATTTT.

The chain's CDR3 is CAISEGGTGAVEKLFF. CDR3 nucleotides: TGTGCCATCAGTGAGGGCGGGACAGGGGCAGTGGAAAAACTGTTTTTT. V usage is TRBV10-3 and J usage is TRBJ1-4; TRBD1 agrees at 10 bases. The V gene's germline CDR1 is ENHRY and CDR2 SYGVKD. V gave up 2 bases and J gave up 8 bases; unmatched junction bases: 8. The CDR3 spans 16 residues.

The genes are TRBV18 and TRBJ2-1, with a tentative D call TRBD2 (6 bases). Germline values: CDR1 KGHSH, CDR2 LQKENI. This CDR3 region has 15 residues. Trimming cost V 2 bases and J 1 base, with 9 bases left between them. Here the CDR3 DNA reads TGTGCCAGCTCACCATTAGGGACTTCCTACAATGAGCAGTTCTTC. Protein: CASSPLGTSYNEQFF.

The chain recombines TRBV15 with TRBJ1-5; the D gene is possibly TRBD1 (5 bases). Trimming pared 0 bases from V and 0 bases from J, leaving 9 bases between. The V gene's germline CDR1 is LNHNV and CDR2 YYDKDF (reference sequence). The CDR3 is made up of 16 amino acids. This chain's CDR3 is CATSRDRGFSNQPQHF. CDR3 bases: TGTGCCACCAGCAGAGATCGGGGGTTTAGCAATCAGCCCCAGCATTTT.

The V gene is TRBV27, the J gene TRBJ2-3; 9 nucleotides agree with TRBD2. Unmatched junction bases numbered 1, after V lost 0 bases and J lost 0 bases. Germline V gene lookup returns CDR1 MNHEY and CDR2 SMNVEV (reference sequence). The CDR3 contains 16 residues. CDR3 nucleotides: TGTGCCAGCAGTTTATCGCTAGCGGGGAGCACAGATACGCAGTATTTT. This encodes CASSLSLAGSTDTQYF.

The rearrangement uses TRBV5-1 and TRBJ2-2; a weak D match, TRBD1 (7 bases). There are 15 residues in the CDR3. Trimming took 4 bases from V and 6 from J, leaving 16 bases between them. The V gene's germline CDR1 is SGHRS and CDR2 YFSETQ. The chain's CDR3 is CASSPGDREAGELFF. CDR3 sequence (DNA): TGCGCCAGCAGCCCCGGTGACAGGGAGGCCGGGGAGCTGTTTTTT.

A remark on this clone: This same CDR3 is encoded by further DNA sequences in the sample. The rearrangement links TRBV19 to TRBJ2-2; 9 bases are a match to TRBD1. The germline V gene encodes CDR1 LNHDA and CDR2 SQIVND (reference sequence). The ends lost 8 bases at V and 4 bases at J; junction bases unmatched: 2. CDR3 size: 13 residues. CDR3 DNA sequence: TGTGCCAGTCGACAGGGGGGCACCGGGGAGCTGTTTTTT. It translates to CASRQGGTGELFF.

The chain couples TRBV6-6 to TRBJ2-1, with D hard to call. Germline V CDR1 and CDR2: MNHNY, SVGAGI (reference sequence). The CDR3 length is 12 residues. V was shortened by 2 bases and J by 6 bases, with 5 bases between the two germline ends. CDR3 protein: CASSYNRNEQFF. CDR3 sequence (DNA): TGTGCCAGCAGTTACAACCGCAATGAGCAGTTCTTC.

CDR3 coding DNA: TGTGCCAGCAGTTACTCGACAGGGGACAATGAGCAGTTCTTC. It translates to CASSYSTGDNEQFF. The genes are TRBV6-6 and TRBJ2-1, with TRBD1 identical over 8 bases. The CDR3 covers 14 residues. V was clipped by 0 bases and J by 5 bases; unmatched bases: 0. Germline V gives CDR1 MNHNY, CDR2 SVGAGI (reference sequence).

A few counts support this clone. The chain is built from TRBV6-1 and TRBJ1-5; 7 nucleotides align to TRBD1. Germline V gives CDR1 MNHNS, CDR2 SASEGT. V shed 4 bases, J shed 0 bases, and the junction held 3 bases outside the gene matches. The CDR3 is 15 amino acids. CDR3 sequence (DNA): TGTGCCAGCAGTGGGGACAGCTATAGCAATCAGCCCCAGCATTTT. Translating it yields CASSGDSYSNQPQHF.

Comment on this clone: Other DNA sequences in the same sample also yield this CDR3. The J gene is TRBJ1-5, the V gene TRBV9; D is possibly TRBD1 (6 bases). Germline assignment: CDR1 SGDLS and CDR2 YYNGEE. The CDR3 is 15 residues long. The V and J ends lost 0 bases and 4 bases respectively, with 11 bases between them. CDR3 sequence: CASSVGGQTNQPQHF. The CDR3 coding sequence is TGTGCCAGCAGCGTAGGAGGACAGACTAATCAGCCCCAGCATTTT.

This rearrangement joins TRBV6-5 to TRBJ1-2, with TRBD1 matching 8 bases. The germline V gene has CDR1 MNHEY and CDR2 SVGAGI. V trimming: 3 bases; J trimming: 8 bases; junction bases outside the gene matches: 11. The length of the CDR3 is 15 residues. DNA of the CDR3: TGTGCCAGCAGTTATTTCGGACAGGGCCCCGGCGGCTACACCTTC. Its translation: CASSYFGQGPGGYTF.

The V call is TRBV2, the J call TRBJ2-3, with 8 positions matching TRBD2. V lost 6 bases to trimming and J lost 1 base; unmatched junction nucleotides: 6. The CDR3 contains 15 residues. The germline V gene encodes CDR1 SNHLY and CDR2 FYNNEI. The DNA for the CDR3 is TGTGCCAGCAGCCCAGCGGGAGATGGCACAGATACGCAGTATTTT. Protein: CASSPAGDGTDTQYF.

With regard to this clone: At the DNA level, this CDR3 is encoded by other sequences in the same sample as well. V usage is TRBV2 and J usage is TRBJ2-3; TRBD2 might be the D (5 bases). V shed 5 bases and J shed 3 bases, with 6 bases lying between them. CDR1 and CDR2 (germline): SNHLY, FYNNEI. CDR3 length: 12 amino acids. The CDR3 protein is CASSTGTDTQYF. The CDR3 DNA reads TGTGCCAGCAGTACGGGAACAGATACGCAGTATTTT.

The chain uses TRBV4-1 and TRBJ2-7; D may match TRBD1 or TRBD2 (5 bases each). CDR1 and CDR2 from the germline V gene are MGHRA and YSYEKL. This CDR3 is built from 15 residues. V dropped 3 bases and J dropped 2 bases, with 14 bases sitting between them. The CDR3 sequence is CASSHPPGTPYEQYF. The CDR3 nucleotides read TGCGCCAGCAGCCACCCTCCGGGGACCCCCTACGAGCAGTACTTC.

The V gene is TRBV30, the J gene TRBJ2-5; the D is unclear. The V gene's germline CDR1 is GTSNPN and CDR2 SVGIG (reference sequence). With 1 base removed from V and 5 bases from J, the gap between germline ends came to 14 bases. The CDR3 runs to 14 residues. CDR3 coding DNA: TGTGCCTGGAGTGGATCCCGCCTCGGGGAGACCCAGTACTTC. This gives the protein CAWSGSRLGETQYF.